The TCR beta chain under discussion was sequenced for a study of graft-versus-host responses after intestinal transplantation. TCRdb keeps only in-frame clones here, not all; method: immunoSEQ multiplex PCR. Found here are tens of thousands of clones, around 93% of them singletons; the top ten hold just under 0.35%. On this clone itself: Its antigen is unknown.

The sample in question was unstimulated CD4+ T cells sorted from spleen or lymph node cells, obtained before transplant. This TCR derives from a human donor who was the organ donor for an intestinal transplant.

The CDR3 nucleotides read TGCGCCAGCAGCTTGGTCCCAGGGAACACCCTTACTGGAAACACCATATATTTT. As protein: CASSLVPGNTLTGNTIYF. The rearrangement links TRBV5-1 to TRBJ1-3, with D possibly being TRBD1 (5 bases). From germline, CDR1 is SGHRS and CDR2 YFSETQ. The ends were cut back, 0 bases at V and 2 bases at J, with 18 bases in the middle. The CDR3 is 18 residues long.